This is a list of T cell receptor beta chains from one sample in a study of blood T cell repertoires in COVID-19. Assay used: immunoSEQ multiplex PCR; TCRdb lists only in-frame clones, some missing. The sample contains hundreds of thousands of clones, around 86% of which appear only once. Sequenced: peripheral blood. Source of these receptors: a man aged 55 to 69 who had recovered from COVID-19. Both conserved end residues are part of each CDR3. The D gene is left open where the match is weak. The size of a clone is reported for some rows only, either as once, few or many, or as a class for expanded clones.

d_gene: -
v_gene: TRBV9
j_gene: TRBJ1-2
abundance: -
CDR3aa: CASSEGVYGYTF
CDR3nt: TGTGCCAGCAGCGAGGGGGTATATGGCTACACCTTC

d_gene: TRBD1
v_gene: TRBV3-1/TRBV3-2
j_gene: TRBJ1-3
abundance: once
CDR3aa: CASSSLGQGAGNTIYF
CDR3nt: TGTGCCAGCAGCTCCCTTGGACAGGGGGCTGGAAACACCATATATTTT

d_gene: -
v_gene: TRBV11-2
j_gene: TRBJ2-2
abundance: -
CDR3aa: CASSFRPRDTGELFF
CDR3nt: TGTGCCAGCAGCTTTCGTCCTCGCGACACCGGGGAGCTGTTTTTT

d_gene: TRBD1
v_gene: TRBV28
j_gene: TRBJ2-7
abundance: -
CDR3aa: CASSPPGQGRGEQYF
CDR3nt: TGTGCCAGCAGTCCCCCGGGACAGGGGCGGGGCGAGCAGTACTTC

d_gene: -
v_gene: TRBV30
j_gene: TRBJ2-5
abundance: -
CDR3aa: CAWSGGLQETQYF
CDR3nt: TGTGCCTGGAGTGGGGGCCTCCAAGAGACCCAGTACTTC

d_gene: -
v_gene: TRBV4-1
j_gene: TRBJ1-5
abundance: -
CDR3aa: CASSQEGRVFLQPQHF
CDR3nt: TGCGCCAGCAGCCAAGAGGGCAGGGTGTTCTTGCAGCCCCAGCATTTT

d_gene: -
v_gene: TRBV28
j_gene: TRBJ1-5
abundance: once
CDR3aa: CASSPTGFAQHF
CDR3nt: TGTGCCAGCAGTCCCACAGGGTTCGCCCAGCATTTT

d_gene: -
v_gene: TRBV13
j_gene: TRBJ1-1
abundance: -
CDR3aa: CASSLAVGSPEAFF
CDR3nt: TGTGCCAGCAGCTTAGCTGTCGGGTCCCCTGAAGCTTTCTTT

d_gene: -
v_gene: TRBV11-2
j_gene: TRBJ2-7
abundance: -
CDR3aa: CASSLGLGDEQYF
CDR3nt: TGTGCCAGCAGCTTAGGCTTAGGGGACGAGCAGTACTTC

d_gene: -
v_gene: TRBV9
j_gene: TRBJ2-3
abundance: once
CDR3aa: CASSSSKRGTHTDTQYF
CDR3nt: TGTGCCAGCAGCTCCTCAAAAAGGGGCACACACACAGATACGCAGTATTTT

d_gene: -
v_gene: TRBV11-2
j_gene: TRBJ1-5
abundance: -
CDR3aa: CASSLDSATGGQPQHF
CDR3nt: TGTGCCAGCAGCTTAGATTCGGCGACGGGGGGTCAGCCCCAGCATTTT

d_gene: TRBD2
v_gene: TRBV5-1
j_gene: TRBJ2-3
abundance: -
CDR3aa: CASSLVSGDTDTQYF
CDR3nt: TGCGCCAGCAGCTTGGTGAGCGGGGACACAGATACGCAGTATTTT

d_gene: TRBD1
v_gene: TRBV7-2
j_gene: TRBJ2-2
abundance: -
CDR3aa: CASSSETGAGFTGELFF
CDR3nt: TGTGCCAGCAGCTCCGAGACAGGGGCCGGATTTACCGGGGAGCTGTTTTTT

d_gene: -
v_gene: TRBV18
j_gene: TRBJ2-7
abundance: -
CDR3aa: CASSPPGVLAYEQYF
CDR3nt: TGTGCCAGCTCACCCCCGGGAGTGCTGGCCTACGAGCAGTACTTC

d_gene: TRBD1
v_gene: TRBV19
j_gene: TRBJ1-2
abundance: -
CDR3aa: CASSARGTGLGYTF
CDR3nt: TGTGCCAGTAGTGCCCGCGGGACAGGGCTGGGCTACACCTTC

d_gene: TRBD1
v_gene: TRBV2
j_gene: TRBJ2-6
abundance: -
CDR3aa: CASNPGQGIAGANVLTF
CDR3nt: TGTGCCAGCAACCCGGGACAGGGGATTGCTGGGGCCAACGTCCTGACTTTC

d_gene: TRBD2
v_gene: TRBV27
j_gene: TRBJ2-7
abundance: once
CDR3aa: CASSLSGTNYEQYF
CDR3nt: TGTGCCAGCAGTCTATCCGGGACTAACTACGAGCAGTACTTC

d_gene: -
v_gene: TRBV20-1
j_gene: TRBJ1-1
abundance: once
CDR3aa: CSASPPGGYRNTEAFF
CDR3nt: TGCAGTGCTAGTCCGCCCGGCGGTTACCGAAACACTGAAGCTTTCTTT

d_gene: -
v_gene: TRBV16
j_gene: TRBJ1-1
abundance: -
CDR3aa: CASSTFSPGSLRAAF
CDR3nt: TGTGCCAGCAGCACCTTTAGTCCAGGGTCCCTACGGGCCGCGTTT

d_gene: -
v_gene: TRBV7-3
j_gene: TRBJ2-7
abundance: -
CDR3aa: CASSLTRGAQQYF
CDR3nt: TGTGCCAGCAGCTTAACACGGGGGGCCCAGCAGTACTTC

d_gene: -
v_gene: TRBV19
j_gene: TRBJ2-5
abundance: -
CDR3aa: CASSRSGGPQETQYF
CDR3nt: TGTGCCAGTAGTCGATCAGGAGGCCCCCAAGAGACCCAGTACTTC

d_gene: TRBD1
v_gene: TRBV10-3
j_gene: TRBJ1-3
abundance: -
CDR3aa: CAITGGTGLGNTIYF
CDR3nt: TGTGCCATCACTGGTGGGACAGGGCTTGGAAACACCATATATTTT

d_gene: TRBD2
v_gene: TRBV19
j_gene: TRBJ2-7
abundance: -
CDR3aa: CATRNAGDLFYEQYF
CDR3nt: TGTGCCACTAGGAACGCGGGGGACCTCTTTTACGAGCAGTACTTC

d_gene: TRBD2
v_gene: TRBV3-1/TRBV3-2
j_gene: TRBJ2-1
abundance: -
CDR3aa: CASSRGWASGGNEQFF
CDR3nt: TGTGCCAGCAGCCGGGGTTGGGCTAGCGGGGGTAATGAGCAGTTCTTC

d_gene: TRBD2
v_gene: TRBV7-3
j_gene: TRBJ2-1
abundance: -
CDR3aa: CASSQTSGRRNEQFF
CDR3nt: TGTGCCAGCAGCCAGACTAGCGGGAGACGTAATGAGCAGTTCTTC

d_gene: -
v_gene: TRBV21-1
j_gene: TRBJ1-4
abundance: -
CDR3aa: CASSKVRGQGCSRLVSTNEKLFF
CDR3nt: TGTGCCAGCAGCAAAGTTAGGGGACAGGGATGTTCGCGACTCGTTTCAACTAATGAAAAACTGTTTTTT

d_gene: TRBD2
v_gene: TRBV10-3
j_gene: TRBJ2-5
abundance: -
CDR3aa: CAIRGSPGLAVIEEETQYF
CDR3nt: TGTGCCATCAGGGGGTCTCCGGGACTAGCGGTGATAGAGGAAGAGACCCAGTACTTC

d_gene: TRBD1
v_gene: TRBV19
j_gene: TRBJ1-6
abundance: -
CDR3aa: CASTPQGGAGNSPLHF
CDR3nt: TGTGCCAGTACTCCCCAGGGGGGAGCAGGCAATTCACCCCTCCACTTT

d_gene: -
v_gene: TRBV21-1
j_gene: TRBJ1-6
abundance: once
CDR3aa: CASSKADRGRRFGVSGLHF
CDR3nt: TGTGCCAGCAGCAAAGCGGACAGGGGGAGACGTTTCGGCGTTTCGGGCCTCCACTTT

d_gene: TRBD2
v_gene: TRBV4-2
j_gene: TRBJ2-3
abundance: -
CDR3aa: CASSQDLAGGVMGTDTQYF
CDR3nt: TGTGCCAGCAGCCAGGACTTAGCGGGAGGGGTCATGGGCACAGATACGCAGTATTTT

d_gene: -
v_gene: TRBV27
j_gene: TRBJ2-7
abundance: once
CDR3aa: CASSLSPGTYEQYF
CDR3nt: TGTGCCAGCAGTTTATCGCCAGGAACCTACGAGCAGTACTTC

d_gene: -
v_gene: TRBV10-3
j_gene: TRBJ2-2
abundance: -
CDR3aa: CATSGVGVNTGELFF
CDR3nt: TGTGCCACCTCGGGGGTGGGGGTGAACACCGGGGAGCTGTTTTTT

d_gene: -
v_gene: TRBV18
j_gene: TRBJ2-1
abundance: -
CDR3aa: CASSPRRRDYNEQFF
CDR3nt: TGTGCCAGCTCACCTCGCCGACGGGACTACAATGAGCAGTTCTTC

d_gene: -
v_gene: TRBV6-5
j_gene: TRBJ1-2
abundance: -
CDR3aa: CASSYQREGYGYTF
CDR3nt: TGTGCCAGCAGTTACCAGCGGGAAGGCTATGGCTACACCTTC

d_gene: -
v_gene: TRBV2
j_gene: TRBJ2-4
abundance: -
CDR3aa: CASSAATGKNIQYF
CDR3nt: TGTGCCAGCAGTGCCGCGACAGGCAAAAACATTCAGTACTTC

d_gene: TRBD1
v_gene: TRBV28
j_gene: TRBJ1-6
abundance: -
CDR3aa: CASSFGQGAGSSPLHF
CDR3nt: TGTGCCAGCAGTTTTGGACAGGGGGCAGGTAGTTCACCCCTCCACTTT

d_gene: TRBD1
v_gene: TRBV29-1
j_gene: TRBJ2-2
abundance: -
CDR3aa: CSATGATGELFF
CDR3nt: TGCAGCGCAACAGGGGCCACCGGGGAGCTGTTTTTT

d_gene: TRBD2
v_gene: TRBV30
j_gene: TRBJ2-7
abundance: -
CDR3aa: CAWSTLTSGIPSYEQYF
CDR3nt: TGTGCCTGGAGCACTTTGACTAGCGGAATTCCCTCCTACGAGCAGTACTTC

d_gene: TRBD1
v_gene: TRBV6-4
j_gene: TRBJ1-1
abundance: -
CDR3aa: CASSDRGQIMNTEAFF
CDR3nt: TGTGCCAGCAGTGACAGGGGACAGATCATGAACACTGAAGCTTTCTTT

d_gene: TRBD1
v_gene: TRBV15
j_gene: TRBJ1-3
abundance: once
CDR3aa: CATSRKRQGLSGNTIYF
CDR3nt: TGTGCCACCAGCCGCAAAAGACAGGGCCTCTCTGGAAACACCATATATTTT

d_gene: -
v_gene: TRBV9
j_gene: TRBJ2-7
abundance: once
CDR3aa: CASSVGQDPAYEQYF
CDR3nt: TGTGCCAGCAGCGTAGGACAGGACCCGGCCTACGAGCAGTACTTC

d_gene: TRBD2
v_gene: TRBV9
j_gene: TRBJ2-1
abundance: -
CDR3aa: CASSWGGSLDEQFF
CDR3nt: TGTGCCAGCAGCTGGGGCGGGAGCCTGGATGAGCAGTTCTTC

d_gene: TRBD2
v_gene: TRBV11-3
j_gene: TRBJ2-2
abundance: -
CDR3aa: CASSWTSELSGELFF
CDR3nt: TGTGCCAGCAGCTGGACTAGCGAACTATCCGGGGAGCTGTTTTTT

d_gene: TRBD2
v_gene: TRBV4-3
j_gene: TRBJ2-5
abundance: -
CDR3aa: CASSLGLAGGETQYF
CDR3nt: TGCGCCAGCAGCCTTGGACTAGCGGGAGGAGAGACCCAGTACTTC

d_gene: TRBD2
v_gene: TRBV4-3
j_gene: TRBJ2-1
abundance: -
CDR3aa: CASSQDLGTSGPRQFF
CDR3nt: TGCGCCAGCAGCCAAGATCTTGGTACTAGCGGGCCCCGGCAGTTCTTC

d_gene: -
v_gene: TRBV19
j_gene: TRBJ2-1
abundance: -
CDR3aa: CASSIVQGLSNEQFF
CDR3nt: TGTGCCAGTAGTATAGTTCAGGGATTAAGCAATGAGCAGTTCTTC

d_gene: TRBD1
v_gene: TRBV5-1
j_gene: TRBJ1-3
abundance: -
CDR3aa: CASRGTGGGNTIYF
CDR3nt: TGCGCCAGCAGGGGGACAGGCGGTGGAAACACCATATATTTT

d_gene: -
v_gene: TRBV4-2
j_gene: TRBJ1-4
abundance: -
CDR3aa: CASSQIQGPNEKLFF
CDR3nt: TGTGCCAGCAGCCAAATCCAGGGCCCTAATGAAAAACTGTTTTTT

d_gene: -
v_gene: TRBV6-5
j_gene: TRBJ1-2
abundance: -
CDR3aa: CASSYLGPRYGYTF
CDR3nt: TGTGCCAGCAGTTACCTGGGGCCGAGGTACGGCTACACCTTC

d_gene: -
v_gene: TRBV19
j_gene: TRBJ1-1
abundance: -
CDR3aa: CASSIQGNTEAFF
CDR3nt: TGTGCCAGTAGTATCCAGGGAAACACTGAAGCTTTCTTT

d_gene: -
v_gene: TRBV3-1/TRBV3-2
j_gene: TRBJ2-2
abundance: -
CDR3aa: CASSQAMSIRTGELFF
CDR3nt: TGTGCCAGCAGCCAAGCTATGTCTATCCGCACCGGGGAGCTGTTTTTT

d_gene: TRBD2
v_gene: TRBV4-2
j_gene: TRBJ2-5
abundance: -
CDR3aa: CASSQDLVGGWKTQYF
CDR3nt: TGTGCCAGCAGCCAAGATCTCGTGGGGGGGTGGAAGACCCAGTACTTC

d_gene: -
v_gene: TRBV5-5
j_gene: TRBJ1-1
abundance: many
CDR3aa: CASSIHGQLNTEAFF
CDR3nt: TGTGCCAGCAGCATTCACGGACAGCTGAACACTGAAGCTTTCTTT

d_gene: TRBD2
v_gene: TRBV6-6
j_gene: TRBJ2-3
abundance: -
CDR3aa: CASPSGREGRTDTQYF
CDR3nt: TGTGCCAGCCCATCTGGGCGGGAGGGCCGAACAGATACGCAGTATTTT

d_gene: -
v_gene: TRBV15
j_gene: TRBJ2-2
abundance: -
CDR3aa: CATSRALSGGGDGELFF
CDR3nt: TGTGCCACCAGCAGGGCTCTTAGCGGAGGTGGGGACGGGGAGCTGTTTTTT

d_gene: -
v_gene: TRBV7-2
j_gene: TRBJ1-2
abundance: -
CDR3aa: CASSFTPPGADDGYTF
CDR3nt: TGTGCCAGCAGCTTCACCCCACCAGGGGCGGATGATGGCTACACCTTC

d_gene: -
v_gene: TRBV24-1
j_gene: TRBJ2-3
abundance: -
CDR3aa: CATSDGGGVGDTQYF
CDR3nt: TGTGCCACCAGTGATGGGGGGGGCGTTGGAGATACGCAGTATTTT